Shown below are 28 T cell receptor beta chains from a single sample sequenced in a study of beta chain features in type 1 diabetes. cDNA synthesis used the whole RNA isolate, giving expressed TCRB sequences. Assay used: immunoSEQ multiplex PCR; TCRdb lists only in-frame clones, some missing. The table lists about 350,000 clones, 20% of them singletons. Sequenced: naive CD4+ T cells from blood. The receptors come from a woman between 18 and 29 years old in good health.

The CDR3 loop is CASSQREKYTQYF. CDR3 in DNA: TGTGCCAGCAGCCAGCGGGAGAAATATACGCAGTATTTT. The J gene is TRBJ2-3, the V gene TRBV11-2, with 8 positions matching TRBD2. In germline, CDR1 is SGHAT, CDR2 FQNNGV. The junction had 5 bases not matched to a gene; V was cut back by 5 bases and J by 7 bases. CDR3 length: 13 residues. Complete variable domain (other parts from reference TRBV11-2 and TRBJ2-3): EAGVAQSPRYKIIEKRQSVAFWCNPISGHATLYWYQQILGQGPKLLIQFQNNGVVDDSQLPKDRFSAERLKGVDSTLKIQPAKLEDSAVYLCASSQREKYTQYFGPGTRLTVL.

The V gene is TRBV25-1, the J gene TRBJ2-1; D remains unclear. CDR1 and CDR2 (germline): MGHDK, SYGVNS. Trimming took off 6 bases at V and 4 bases at J, with 4 bases between the two ends. The CDR3 covers 11 residues. The CDR3 sequence is CASRSYNEQFF. In DNA, the CDR3 is TGTGCCAGCAGGTCGTACAATGAGCAGTTCTTC. The complete variable domain, with remaining parts taken from reference TRBV25-1 and TRBJ2-1, reads EADIYQTPRYLVIGTGKKITLECSQTMGHDKMYWYQQDPGMELHLIHYSYGVNSTEKGDLSSESTVSRIRTEHFPLTLESARPSHTSQYLCASRSYNEQFFGPGTRLTVL.

This clone was counted a few times. Written as DNA, the CDR3 is TGTGCCAGCAGCGGTCCCGGGACAGGGGGTAACACTGAAGCTTTCTTT. This sequence encodes CASSGPGTGGNTEAFF. This chain connects TRBV7-9 to TRBJ1-1, with TRBD1 matching over 11 bases. The CDR3 totals 16 residues. CDR1 is SEHNR, CDR2 FQNEAQ, per germline (reference sequence). V was pared by 5 bases and J by 2 bases, with 7 bases of the junction left unmatched.

The rearrangement joins TRBV7-9 to TRBJ2-5, with D possibly matching TRBD1 (5 bases). Trimming removed 5 bases from V and 1 base from J, with 17 bases in between. There are 16 residues in the CDR3. CDR1 and CDR2 (germline): SEHNR, FQNEAQ (reference sequence). CDR3 sequence reads: CASSTMDNQAQETQYF. CDR3 DNA: TGTGCCAGCAGCACTATGGACAACCAGGCCCAAGAGACCCAGTACTTC.

The genes are TRBV28 and TRBJ1-1, with D unclear. CDR3 size: 17 residues. CDR1 and CDR2 from the germline V gene are MDHEN and SYDVKM. V shed 5 bases and J shed 3 bases, with 22 bases lying between them. CDR3 bases: TGTGCCAGCAGTCTGAGATCAGGTGGAAGTCCGGACACTGAAGCTTTCTTT. Its translation: CASSLRSGGSPDTEAFF.

The table lists this clone with a few counts. The rearrangement uses TRBV2 and TRBJ2-7, with D tentatively TRBD2 (5 bases). There are 15 residues in the CDR3. Trimming removed 4 bases from V and 2 bases from J, with 15 bases in between. Germline V gene sequence: CDR1 SNHLY, CDR2 FYNNEI. The CDR3 nucleotides are TGTGCCAGCAGTGTGCCGGAGCGGATCCCCTACGAGCAGTACTTC. Translating gives CASSVPERIPYEQYF.

The chain links TRBV5-1 to TRBJ2-5, with D possibly being TRBD2 (6 bases). V was clipped by 0 bases and J by 3 bases, with 9 bases between them. The CDR3 runs 14 residues. Germline assignment: CDR1 SGHRS and CDR2 YFSETQ. The CDR3 is CASSLEVAEETQYF. CDR3 coding DNA: TGCGCCAGCAGCTTGGAAGTAGCGGAAGAGACCCAGTACTTC.

This clone was counted between two and nine times. V is TRBV29-1 and J is TRBJ2-7; tentatively, D is TRBD1 (6 bases). V lost 6 bases, J lost 2 bases, and 11 bases lay in between. This CDR3 comprises 12 residues. CDR1 and CDR2 from the germline V gene are SQVTM and ANQGSEA. The CDR3 region is CSVRDKAYEQYF. CDR3 nucleotide sequence: TGCAGCGTCCGGGACAAGGCCTACGAGCAGTACTTC.

V usage is TRBV18 and J usage is TRBJ2-2; 7 nucleotides line up with TRBD1. CDR1 and CDR2 (germline): KGHSH, LQKENI. CDR3 size: 15 residues. V trimming: 3 bases; J trimming: 3 bases; junction bases outside the gene matches: 4. Here the CDR3 reads CASSPRQGDTGELFF. The CDR3 region has the DNA TGTGCCAGCTCACCCCGACAGGGCGACACCGGGGAGCTGTTTTTT. Full variable domain (rest looked up from reference TRBV18 and TRBJ2-2): NAGVMQNPRHLVRRRGQEARLRCSPMKGHSHVYWYRQLPEEGLKFMVYLQKENIIDESGMPKERFSAEFPKEGPSILRIQQVVRGDSAAYFCASSPRQGDTGELFFGEGSRLTVL.

The rearrangement joins TRBV7-2 to TRBJ2-7; TRBD2 matches 8 bases. The CDR3 is 15 amino acids. Germline V gene data show CDR1 as SGHTA and CDR2 as FQGNSA. Trimming removed 1 base from V and 7 bases from J; junction bases left unmatched: 9. The CDR3 loop reads CASSLVGGAGDEQYF. In DNA form, the CDR3 reads TGTGCCAGCAGCTTAGTTGGAGGAGCGGGGGATGAGCAGTACTTC.

The chain uses TRBV5-1 and TRBJ1-6; 9 bases align to TRBD1. The CDR3 has 16 amino acids. Germline assignment: CDR1 SGHRS and CDR2 YFSETQ. The V gene end was trimmed by 5 bases and the J gene end by 8 bases; junction bases not matched to a gene: 11. The CDR3 here is CASRKNYRGRDSPLHF. DNA for the CDR3: TGCGCCAGCAGAAAGAACTACAGGGGGCGAGATTCACCCCTCCACTTT.

A few counts support this clone. This chain uses TRBV7-2 with TRBJ2-7, with 7 bases matching TRBD2. V was clipped by 5 bases and J by 3 bases; unmatched bases: 10. CDR1 and CDR2 from the germline V gene are SGHTA and FQGNSA. The CDR3 is 15 amino acids. CDR3 sequence (DNA): TGTGCCAGCAGCCGCTCCAGCGGGACGATCTACGAGCAGTACTTC. Translation: CASSRSSGTIYEQYF. Based on the CDR3 plus reference TRBV7-2 and TRBJ2-7, the full variable domain is GAGVSQSPSNKVTEKGKDVELRCDPISGHTALYWYRQSLGQGLEFLIYFQGNSAPDKSGLPSDRFSAERTGGSVSTLTIQRTQQEDSAVYLCASSRSSGTIYEQYFGPGTRLTVT.

This rearrangement joins TRBV7-6 to TRBJ2-7, with 10 positions matching TRBD2. Trimming removed 3 bases from V and 6 bases from J; junction bases left unmatched: 5. The CDR3 is 14 amino acids. Germline loops: CDR1 SGHVS, CDR2 FNYEAQ. This chain's CDR3 is CASSLPASGSEQYF. DNA of the CDR3: TGTGCCAGCAGCTTGCCTGCTAGCGGGAGCGAGCAGTACTTC.

This clone was observed a handful of times. The chain links TRBV30 to TRBJ1-5, with unresolved D. CDR1 GTSNPN and CDR2 SVGIG come from the germline V gene (reference sequence). The V end was cut by 8 bases, the J end by 5 bases, with 7 bases between. This CDR3 comprises 10 residues. CDR3 DNA sequence: TGTGCCGCCGGGGATCAGCCCCAGCATTTT. Its protein product is CAAGDQPQHF. The complete variable domain, with remaining parts taken from reference TRBV30 and TRBJ1-5, reads SQTIHQWPATLVQPVGSPLSLECTVEGTSNPNLYWYRQAAGRGLQLLFYSVGIGQISSEVPQNLSASRPQDRQFILSSKKLLLSDSGFYLCAAGDQPQHFGDGTRLSIL.

This clone has more than one count but fewer than ten. The chain uses TRBV5-1 and TRBJ2-3; D might be TRBD1 (6 bases). V was pared by 3 bases and J by 5 bases, with 16 bases between. The germline gives CDR1 SGHRS, CDR2 YFSETQ. The CDR3 has 15 amino acids. The CDR3 loop reads CASSSEIGGGDTQYF. Written as DNA, the CDR3 is TGCGCCAGCAGCTCAGAAATAGGGGGTGGAGATACGCAGTATTTT.

The chain has TRBV18 and TRBJ1-2; the D is unclear. This CDR3 spans 13 amino acids. The germline CDR1 and CDR2 sequences are KGHSH and LQKENI. V was shortened by 0 bases and J by 6 bases, with 8 bases between the two germline ends. The CDR3 nucleotides read TGTGCCAGCTCACCACCGACGCGGGATGGCTACACCTTC. Encoded protein: CASSPPTRDGYTF.

This clone has more than one count but fewer than ten. V is TRBV5-4 and J is TRBJ2-5; TRBD2 agrees at 9 bases. The CDR3 totals 16 residues. The J segment lost 1 base and the V segment lost 1 base, leaving 5 bases of the junction unmatched. Germline assignment: CDR1 SGHNT and CDR2 YYREEE (reference sequence). CDR3 residues: CASSLLAGNIQETQYF. CDR3 DNA sequence: TGTGCCAGCAGCTTGCTAGCGGGGAACATCCAAGAGACCCAGTACTTC. The entire variable domain, with the rest obtained from reference TRBV5-4 and TRBJ2-5, is as follows: ETGVTQSPTHLIKTRGQQVTLRCSSQSGHNTVSWYQQALGQGPQFIFQYYREEENGRGNFPPRFSGLQFPNYSSELNVNALELDDSALYLCASSLLAGNIQETQYFGPGTRLLVL.

This chain links TRBV7-8 with TRBJ1-5; D ambiguous. The V gene's germline CDR1 is SGHVS and CDR2 FQNEAQ. The CDR3 has 14 residues. Trimming pared 2 bases from V and 2 bases from J, leaving 7 bases between. This chain's CDR3 is CASSLTQGNQPQHF. CDR3 DNA sequence: TGTGCCAGCAGCTTAACCCAGGGCAATCAGCCCCAGCATTTT.

This clone was observed a few times. The chain combines TRBV18 with TRBJ2-3, with a possible D match to TRBD1 (7 bases). V was pared by 6 bases and J by 2 bases, with 18 bases between. CDR3 length equals 16 residues. The germline CDR1 and CDR2 sequences are KGHSH and LQKENI. The DNA of the CDR3 is TGTGCCAGCTCCGCCGACGGGGGACAGAACACAGATACGCAGTATTTT. Protein: CASSADGGQNTDTQYF.

The chain is built from TRBV7-3 and TRBJ2-2; no firm D call. V was cut by 2 bases and J by 5 bases, with 9 bases left in between. The CDR3 spans 14 residues. From germline, CDR1 is SGHTA and CDR2 FQGTGA. The DNA of the CDR3 is TGTGCCAGCAGCTTACTGCAGGAAACCGGGGAGCTGTTTTTT. Amino acid sequence: CASSLLQETGELFF. The full variable domain, rest sourced from reference TRBV7-3 and TRBJ2-2, is GAGVSQTPSNKVTEKGKYVELRCDPISGHTALYWYRQSLGQGPEFLIYFQGTGAADDSGLPNDRFFAVRPEGSVSTLKIQRTERGDSAVYLCASSLLQETGELFFGEGSRLTVL.

This clone turned up a few times. This chain joins TRBV5-4 and TRBJ2-7; the D gene is possibly TRBD2 (5 bases). The V gene lost 4 bases and the J gene lost 4 bases, with 18 bases spanning the gap. The CDR3 spans 15 residues. Germline CDR1 SGHNT, CDR2 YYREEE (reference sequence). The CDR3, as DNA: TGTGCCAGCAGCCGTCCGGGGAGATATGATTACGAGCAGTACTTC. This gives the protein CASSRPGRYDYEQYF.

This clone came up a few times. The chain is built from TRBV29-1 and TRBJ2-5, with 8 positions matching TRBD1. V lost 7 bases, J lost 4 bases, and 5 bases stayed unmatched. The germline gives CDR1 SQVTM, CDR2 ANQGSEA. The CDR3 runs 12 residues. The CDR3 protein is CSGTGQGETQYF. The CDR3 DNA is TGCAGCGGGACAGGACAGGGAGAGACCCAGTACTTC.

V gene TRBV30 combines with J gene TRBJ1-5, with D perhaps matching TRBD1 (5 bases). V was clipped by 2 bases and J by 2 bases, with 16 bases between them. Germline values: CDR1 GTSNPN, CDR2 SVGIG (reference sequence). This CDR3 is built from 16 residues. The CDR3 spells CAWSNSRRGGNQPQHF. As DNA, the CDR3 is TGTGCCTGGAGTAATAGTCGTAGGGGTGGCAATCAGCCCCAGCATTTT.

The chain is built from TRBV7-2 and TRBJ2-7, with 11 bases aligning to TRBD1. Losses at the gene ends were 4 bases for V and 3 bases for J; bases not matched to a gene: 8. CDR1 and CDR2 (germline): SGHTA, FQGNSA. The CDR3 extends over 16 amino acids. CDR3 amino acids: CASSSKGQGVFYEQYF. CDR3 nucleotide sequence: TGTGCCAGCAGCTCCAAGGGACAGGGGGTTTTCTACGAGCAGTACTTC.

This chain joins TRBV7-9 and TRBJ1-2; TRBD1 aligns across 7 bases. V gave up 2 bases and J gave up 5 bases; unmatched junction bases: 2. CDR1 SEHNR and CDR2 FQNEAQ come from the germline V gene (reference sequence). This CDR3 region has 13 residues. CDR3 nucleotide sequence: TGTGCCAGCAGCTTACAGGGGGAATATGGCTACACCTTC. Protein product: CASSLQGEYGYTF.

CDR3 protein: CASSPRGQGAQYF. The CDR3 nucleotides read TGTGCCAGCAGCCCGAGGGGGCAGGGAGCGCAGTACTTC. The genes are TRBV7-2 and TRBJ2-7, with TRBD1 identical over 7 bases. The germline V gene has CDR1 SGHTA and CDR2 FQGNSA. This CDR3 has 13 amino acids. V shed 5 bases and J 9 bases; nucleotides not matched to a gene: 10.

This clone was counted between two and nine times. This rearrangement joins TRBV30 to TRBJ2-3, with D possibly being TRBD2 (6 bases). The V gene lost 3 bases and the J gene lost 5 bases, with 21 bases spanning the gap. The germline gives CDR1 GTSNPN, CDR2 SVGIG (reference sequence). The CDR3 covers 16 residues. The CDR3 bases are TGTGCCTGGAGCATAGCAACCCGGGGGAGTGGAGATACGCAGTATTTT. This translates into CAWSIATRGSGDTQYF.

The CDR3 region is CASSQDPYRQGYYGYTF. CDR3 in DNA: TGCGCCAGCAGCCAAGATCCCTATCGACAGGGTTACTATGGCTACACCTTC. The V and J genes are TRBV4-3 and TRBJ1-2; TRBD1 matches 7 bases. V dropped 0 bases and J dropped 3; count of bases not matched to a gene: 10. Looked up from germline, CDR1 is LGHNA and CDR2 is YSLEER. The CDR3 consists of 17 residues.